This T cell receptor beta chain was documented in a study of T cell responses to AZD1222 COVID-19 vaccine. CDR3 length: 17 amino acids. Trimming removed 0 bases at V and 0 bases at J, with 12 bases between. Germline CDR1 and CDR2: SGHRS and YFSETQ. The repertoire was sequenced with immunoSEQ multiplex PCR; TCRdb's copy has only in-frame clones and lacks some. The sample includes 54,000 or so clones, roughly 85% of them seen just once. V usage is TRBV5-1 and J usage is TRBJ1-4, with a tentative D call TRBD1 (5 bases). This clonotype was sampled from an adult in good health. The sequenced sample was peripheral blood, obtained on day 0 of AZD1222 vaccination. The CDR3: CASSLGGHGTTNEKLFF. The CDR3 DNA reads TGCGCCAGCAGCTTGGGAGGACACGGAACAACTAATGAAAAACTGTTTTTT.